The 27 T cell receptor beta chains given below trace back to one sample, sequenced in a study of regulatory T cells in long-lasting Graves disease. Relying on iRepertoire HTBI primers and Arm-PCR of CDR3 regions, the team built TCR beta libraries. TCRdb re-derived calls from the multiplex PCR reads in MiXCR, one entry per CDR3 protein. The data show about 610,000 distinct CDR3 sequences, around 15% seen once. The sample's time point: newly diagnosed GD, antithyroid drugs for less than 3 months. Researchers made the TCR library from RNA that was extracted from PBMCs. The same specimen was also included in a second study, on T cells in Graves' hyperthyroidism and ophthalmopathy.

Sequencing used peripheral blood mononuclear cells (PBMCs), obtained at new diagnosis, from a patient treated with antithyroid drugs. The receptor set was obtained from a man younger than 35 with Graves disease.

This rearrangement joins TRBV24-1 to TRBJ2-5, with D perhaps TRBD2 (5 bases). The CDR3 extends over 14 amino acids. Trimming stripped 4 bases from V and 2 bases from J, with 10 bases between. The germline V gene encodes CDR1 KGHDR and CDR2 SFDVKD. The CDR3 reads CATSEGGPQETQYF. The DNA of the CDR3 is TGTGCCACCAGTGAGGGCGGGCCACAAGAGACCCAGTACTTC.

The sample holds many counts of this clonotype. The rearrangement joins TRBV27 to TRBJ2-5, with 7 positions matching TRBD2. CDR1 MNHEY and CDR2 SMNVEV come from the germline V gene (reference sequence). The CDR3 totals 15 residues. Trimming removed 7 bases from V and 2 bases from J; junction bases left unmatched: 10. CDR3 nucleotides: TGTGCCAGCACTTCTCGTGCTAGCGGACAAGAGACCCAGTACTTC. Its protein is CASTSRASGQETQYF.

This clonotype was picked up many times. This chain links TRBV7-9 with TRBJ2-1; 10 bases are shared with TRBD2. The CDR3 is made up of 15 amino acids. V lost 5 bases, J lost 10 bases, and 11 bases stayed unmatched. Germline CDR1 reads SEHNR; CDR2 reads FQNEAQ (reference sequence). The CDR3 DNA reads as TGTGCCAGCAGCCCTCTAGCGGGAGTTCGCAGCGAGCAGTTCTTC. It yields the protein CASSPLAGVRSEQFF.

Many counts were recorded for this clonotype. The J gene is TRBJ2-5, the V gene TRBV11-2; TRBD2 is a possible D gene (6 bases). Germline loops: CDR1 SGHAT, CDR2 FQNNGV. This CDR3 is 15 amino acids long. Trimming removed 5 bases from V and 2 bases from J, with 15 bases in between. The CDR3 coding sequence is TGTGCCAGCAGCGGCCTGAGGAGGGTACAAGAGACCCAGTACTTC. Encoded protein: CASSGLRRVQETQYF.

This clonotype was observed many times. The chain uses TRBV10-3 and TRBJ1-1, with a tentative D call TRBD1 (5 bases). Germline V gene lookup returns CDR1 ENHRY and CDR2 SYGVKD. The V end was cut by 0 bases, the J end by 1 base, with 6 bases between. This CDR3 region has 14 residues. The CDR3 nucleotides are TGTGCCATCAGTGAGTCGGGGCAGAACACTGAAGCTTTCTTT. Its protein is CAISESGQNTEAFF.

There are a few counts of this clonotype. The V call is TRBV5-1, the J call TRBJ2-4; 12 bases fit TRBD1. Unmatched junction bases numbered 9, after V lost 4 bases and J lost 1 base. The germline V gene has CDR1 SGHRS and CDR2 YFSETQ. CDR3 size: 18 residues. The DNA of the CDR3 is TGCGCCAGCAGCACGGGACAGGGGGCTATTGGGGCCAAAAACATTCAGTACTTC. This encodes CASSTGQGAIGAKNIQYF.

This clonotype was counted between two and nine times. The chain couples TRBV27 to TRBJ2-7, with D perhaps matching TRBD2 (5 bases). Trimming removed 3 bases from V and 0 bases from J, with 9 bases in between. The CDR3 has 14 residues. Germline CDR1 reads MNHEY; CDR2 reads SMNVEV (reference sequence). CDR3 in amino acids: CASSFIASSYEQYF. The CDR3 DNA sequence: TGTGCCAGCAGTTTTATAGCGAGCTCCTACGAGCAGTACTTC.

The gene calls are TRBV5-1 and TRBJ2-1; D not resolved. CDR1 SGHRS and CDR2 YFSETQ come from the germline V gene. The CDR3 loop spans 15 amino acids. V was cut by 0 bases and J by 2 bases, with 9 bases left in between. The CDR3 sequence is CASSLASATYNEQFF. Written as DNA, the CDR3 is TGCGCCAGCAGCTTGGCCAGCGCGACCTACAATGAGCAGTTCTTC. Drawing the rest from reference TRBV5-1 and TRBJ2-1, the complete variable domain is KAGVTQTPRYLIKTRGQQVTLSCSPISGHRSVSWYQQTPGQGLQFLFEYFSETQRNKGNFPGRFSGRQFSNSRSEMNVSTLELGDSALYLCASSLASATYNEQFFGPGTRLTVL.

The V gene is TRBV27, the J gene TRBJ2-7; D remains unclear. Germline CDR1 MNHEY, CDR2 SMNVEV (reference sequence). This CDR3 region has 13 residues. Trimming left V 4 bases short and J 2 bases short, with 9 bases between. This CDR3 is CASSYLGPYEQYF. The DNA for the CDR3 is TGTGCCAGCAGTTACCTTGGGCCCTACGAGCAGTACTTC.

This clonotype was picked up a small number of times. The CDR3 DNA reads TGTGCCAGCAGCTTTTCCACTGGCAACGAGCAGTACTTC. This encodes CASSFSTGNEQYF. V usage is TRBV7-2 and J usage is TRBJ2-7; no clear D gene. The V gene's germline CDR1 is SGHTA and CDR2 FQGNSA. V was clipped by 3 bases and J by 5 bases, with 11 bases between them. The CDR3 length is 13 residues.

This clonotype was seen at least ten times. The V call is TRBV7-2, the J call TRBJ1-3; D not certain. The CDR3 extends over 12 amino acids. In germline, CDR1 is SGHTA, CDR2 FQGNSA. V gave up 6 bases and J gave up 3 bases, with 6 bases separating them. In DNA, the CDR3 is TGTGCCAGCAGATCAGGTGGAAACACCATATATTTT. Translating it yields CASRSGGNTIYF.

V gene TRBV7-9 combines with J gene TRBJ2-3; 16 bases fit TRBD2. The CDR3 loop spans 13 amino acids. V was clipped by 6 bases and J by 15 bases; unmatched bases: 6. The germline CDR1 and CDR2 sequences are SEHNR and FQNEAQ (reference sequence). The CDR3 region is CASSPGLAGGSYF. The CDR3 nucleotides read TGTGCCAGCAGTCCGGGACTAGCGGGAGGGAGTTATTTT. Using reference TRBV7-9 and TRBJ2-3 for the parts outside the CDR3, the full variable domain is DTGVSQNPRHKITKRGQNVTFRCDPISEHNRLYWYRQTLGQGPEFLTYFQNEAQLEKSRLLSDRFSAERPKGSFSTLEIQRTEQGDSAMYLCASSPGLAGGSYFGPGTRLTVL.

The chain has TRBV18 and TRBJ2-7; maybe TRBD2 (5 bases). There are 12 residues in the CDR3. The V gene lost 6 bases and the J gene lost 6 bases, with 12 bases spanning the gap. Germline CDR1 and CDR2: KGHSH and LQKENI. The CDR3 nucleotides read TGTGCCAGCTCGGCCCTGAGGGCCGAGCAGTACTTC. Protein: CASSALRAEQYF.

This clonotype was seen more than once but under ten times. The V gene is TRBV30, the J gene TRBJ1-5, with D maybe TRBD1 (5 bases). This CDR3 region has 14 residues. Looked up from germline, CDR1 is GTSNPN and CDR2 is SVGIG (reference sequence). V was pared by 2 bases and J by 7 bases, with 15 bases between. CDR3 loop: CAWSLKGLDQPQHF. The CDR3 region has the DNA TGTGCCTGGAGTTTGAAGGGGCTCGACCAGCCCCAGCATTTT.

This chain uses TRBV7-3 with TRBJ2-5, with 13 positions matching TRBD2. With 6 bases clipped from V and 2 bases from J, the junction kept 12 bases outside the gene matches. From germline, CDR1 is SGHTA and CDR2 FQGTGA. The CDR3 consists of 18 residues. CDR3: CASRPTSGRSGGQETQYF. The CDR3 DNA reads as TGTGCCAGCAGGCCGACTAGCGGGAGGTCCGGGGGACAAGAGACCCAGTACTTC.

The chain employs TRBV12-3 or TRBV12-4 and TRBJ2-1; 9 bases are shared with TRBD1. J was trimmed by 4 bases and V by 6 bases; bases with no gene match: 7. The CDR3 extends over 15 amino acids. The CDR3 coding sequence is TGTGCCAGCAGCCCAGAAGGACAGGGGTACAATGAGCAGTTCTTC. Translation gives CASSPEGQGYNEQFF.

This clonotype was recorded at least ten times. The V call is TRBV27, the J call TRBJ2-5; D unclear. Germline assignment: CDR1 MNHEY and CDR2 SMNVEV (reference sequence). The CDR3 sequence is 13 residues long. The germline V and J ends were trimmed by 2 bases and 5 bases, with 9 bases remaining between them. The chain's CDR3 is CASSLMGGETQYF. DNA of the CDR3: TGTGCCAGCAGTTTAATGGGTGGGGAGACCCAGTACTTC.

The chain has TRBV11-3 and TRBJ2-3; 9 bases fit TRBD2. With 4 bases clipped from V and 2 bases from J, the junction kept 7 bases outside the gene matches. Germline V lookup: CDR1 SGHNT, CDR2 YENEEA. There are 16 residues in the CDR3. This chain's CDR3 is CASSWGPGLATDTQYF. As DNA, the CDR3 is TGTGCCAGCAGCTGGGGACCGGGACTAGCCACAGATACGCAGTATTTT.

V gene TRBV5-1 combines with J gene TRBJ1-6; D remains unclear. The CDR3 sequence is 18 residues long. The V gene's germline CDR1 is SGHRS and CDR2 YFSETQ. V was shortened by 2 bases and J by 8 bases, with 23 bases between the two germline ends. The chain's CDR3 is CASSFLKSVIGADSPLHF. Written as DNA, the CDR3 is TGCGCCAGCAGCTTTCTAAAGTCGGTAATAGGTGCGGATTCACCCCTCCACTTT.

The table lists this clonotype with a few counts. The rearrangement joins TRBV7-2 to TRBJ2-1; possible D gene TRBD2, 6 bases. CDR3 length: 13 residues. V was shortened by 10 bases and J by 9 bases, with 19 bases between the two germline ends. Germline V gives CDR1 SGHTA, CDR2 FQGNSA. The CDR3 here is CAIKARESSEQFF. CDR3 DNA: TGTGCCATTAAGGCCCGGGAGTCAAGTGAGCAGTTCTTC.

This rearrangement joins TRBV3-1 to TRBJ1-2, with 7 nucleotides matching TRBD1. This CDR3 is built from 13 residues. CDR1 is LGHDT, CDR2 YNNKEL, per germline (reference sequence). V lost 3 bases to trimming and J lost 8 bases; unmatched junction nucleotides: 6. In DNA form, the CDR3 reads TGTGCCAGCAGCCATTTACAGGGGTACGGCTACACCTTC. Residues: CASSHLQGYGYTF.

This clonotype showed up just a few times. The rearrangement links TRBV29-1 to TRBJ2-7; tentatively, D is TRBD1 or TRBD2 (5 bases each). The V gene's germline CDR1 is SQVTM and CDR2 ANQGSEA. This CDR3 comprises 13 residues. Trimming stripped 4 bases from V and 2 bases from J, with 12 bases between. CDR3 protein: CSVGRDGPYEQYF. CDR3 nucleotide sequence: TGCAGCGTTGGTAGGGACGGACCCTACGAGCAGTACTTC.

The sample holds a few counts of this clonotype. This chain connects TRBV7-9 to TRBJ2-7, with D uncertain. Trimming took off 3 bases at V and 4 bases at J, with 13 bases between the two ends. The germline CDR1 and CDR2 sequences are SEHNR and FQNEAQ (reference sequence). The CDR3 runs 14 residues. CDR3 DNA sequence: TGTGCCAGCAGCTTCACCTCGGCGGCGTACGAGCAGTACTTC. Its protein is CASSFTSAAYEQYF.

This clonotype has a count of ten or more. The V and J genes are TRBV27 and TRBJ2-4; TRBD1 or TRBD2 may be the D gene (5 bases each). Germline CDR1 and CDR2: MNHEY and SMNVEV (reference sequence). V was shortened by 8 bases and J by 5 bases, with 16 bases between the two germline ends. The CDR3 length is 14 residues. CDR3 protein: CASAEGPGQNIQYF. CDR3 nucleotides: TGTGCCAGCGCCGAGGGGCCAGGGCAAAACATTCAGTACTTC.

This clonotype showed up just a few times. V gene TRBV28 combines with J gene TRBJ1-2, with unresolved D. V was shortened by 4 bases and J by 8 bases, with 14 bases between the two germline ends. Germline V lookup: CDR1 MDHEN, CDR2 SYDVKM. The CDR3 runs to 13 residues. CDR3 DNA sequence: TGTGCCAGCAGTTCGACTCAACGGGGAGGCTACACCTTC. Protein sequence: CASSSTQRGGYTF.

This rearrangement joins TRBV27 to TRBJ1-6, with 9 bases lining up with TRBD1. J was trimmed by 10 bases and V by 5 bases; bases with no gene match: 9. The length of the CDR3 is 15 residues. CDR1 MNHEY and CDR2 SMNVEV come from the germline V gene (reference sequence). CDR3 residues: CASSLGQGIRSPLHF. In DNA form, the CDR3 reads TGTGCCAGCAGTCTCGGACAGGGGATTCGATCACCCCTCCACTTT.

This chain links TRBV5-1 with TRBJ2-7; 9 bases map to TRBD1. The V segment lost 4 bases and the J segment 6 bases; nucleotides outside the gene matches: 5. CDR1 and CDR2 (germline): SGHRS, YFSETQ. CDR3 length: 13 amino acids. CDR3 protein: CASSKGQGFEQYF. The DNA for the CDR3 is TGCGCCAGCAGCAAGGGACAGGGTTTCGAGCAGTACTTC.